This passage covers 15 T cell receptor beta chains from one sample sequenced in a study of radiotherapy plus CTLA-4 blockade in lung cancer. Here immunoSEQ multiplex PCR was the method, and the copy in TCRdb shows in-frame clones only, minus some. The table shows roughly 59,000 clones, with about 72% occurring only once. Sequencing was performed on peripheral blood, taken from a patient treated with radiotherapy plus ipilimumab. The receptors here all came from a human donor with non-small cell lung cancer whose response to radiotherapy plus ipilimumab could not be evaluated.

V gene TRBV18 combines with J gene TRBJ2-7, with 10 bases that match TRBD2. Germline CDR1 reads KGHSH; CDR2 reads LQKENI. With 5 bases clipped from V and 5 bases from J, the junction kept 9 bases outside the gene matches. The CDR3 consists of 15 residues. The DNA of the CDR3 is TGTGCCAGCTCAACGGATCTAGCGGGAGAGGACGAGCAGTACTTC. Encoded protein: CASSTDLAGEDEQYF.

V usage is TRBV9 and J usage is TRBJ2-3; 11 nucleotides line up with TRBD2. V shed 4 bases, J shed 2 bases, and the junction held 3 bases outside the gene matches. The CDR3 contains 15 residues. The germline V gene has CDR1 SGDLS and CDR2 YYNGEE. The CDR3 sequence: CASSPTSGVTDTQYF. The CDR3 DNA sequence: TGTGCCAGCAGCCCGACTAGCGGGGTCACAGATACGCAGTATTTT.

This clone appeared a few times. The DNA of the CDR3 is TGCGCCAGCAGTCAATCGGCATCAGGATCCGAGCAGTTCTTC. This gives the protein CASSQSASGSEQFF. The chain carries TRBV23-1 and TRBJ2-1; D call uncertain. TRBV23-1 is treated as an ORF (open reading frame) with a function not yet certain. CDR3 length: 14 amino acids. Deletions cut 0 bases from V and 10 bases from J, with 13 bases between.

The V gene is TRBV27, the J gene TRBJ2-7, with TRBD1 matching 9 bases. The CDR3 spans 14 residues. The V and J ends lost 3 bases and 1 base, in that order; junction bases with no gene match: 1. Germline V lookup: CDR1 MNHEY, CDR2 SMNVEV (reference sequence). CDR3 amino acids: CASSLGTGSYEQYF. In DNA form, the CDR3 reads TGTGCCAGCAGTTTGGGGACAGGGTCCTACGAGCAGTACTTC.

The chain joins TRBV28 to TRBJ2-2, with TRBD1 matching 8 bases. The CDR3 contains 15 residues. Unmatched junction bases numbered 5, after V lost 7 bases and J lost 1 base. Germline loops: CDR1 MDHEN, CDR2 SYDVKM. As DNA, the CDR3 is TGTGCCAGCATCCCCGGACAGGGGAACACCGGGGAGCTGTTTTTT. This codes for CASIPGQGNTGELFF.

The V and J genes are TRBV7-2 and TRBJ2-7; 12 positions agree with TRBD2. The CDR3 covers 15 residues. V lost 5 bases and J lost 4; bases outside the gene matches: 6. The germline gives CDR1 SGHTA, CDR2 FQGNSA. CDR3 coding DNA: TGTGCCAGCAGCCGCTCTAGCGGGAGGGGGTACGAGCAGTACTTC. Its translation is CASSRSSGRGYEQYF.

The V call is TRBV2, the J call TRBJ2-3; tentatively, D is TRBD1 (6 bases). This CDR3 is built from 13 residues. Trimming took 5 bases from V and 3 from J, leaving 9 bases between them. Germline CDR1 reads SNHLY; CDR2 reads FYNNEI. The CDR3 sequence: CASSLTGTDTQYF. CDR3 in DNA: TGTGCCAGCAGTCTAACAGGGACAGATACGCAGTATTTT. Looking up the rest from reference TRBV2 and TRBJ2-3 gives the full variable domain: EPEVTQTPSHQVTQMGQEVILRCVPISNHLYFYWYRQILGQKVEFLVSFYNNEISEKSEIFDDQFSVERPDGSNFTLKIRSTKLEDSAMYFCASSLTGTDTQYFGPGTRLTVL.

This rearrangement joins TRBV15 to TRBJ2-1; D might be TRBD1 (6 bases). CDR1 is LNHNV, CDR2 YYDKDF, per germline (reference sequence). The CDR3 length is 15 residues. V lost 11 bases to trimming and J lost 1 base, with 18 bases between them. CDR3 loop: CASRSQGSSYNEQFF. The DNA of the CDR3 is TGTGCCTCTAGATCACAGGGAAGTTCCTACAATGAGCAGTTCTTC.

The V and J genes are TRBV15 and TRBJ2-1, with TRBD2 matching 7 bases. This CDR3 spans 16 amino acids. Germline CDR1 LNHNV, CDR2 YYDKDF (reference sequence). J gave up 6 bases and V 0 bases, and 8 bases lay outside the gene matches. CDR3 DNA: TGTGCCACCAGCAGAGATCATCCGGGGGGTATCAATGAGCAGTTCTTC. Encoded protein: CATSRDHPGGINEQFF.

This clone was detected only a few times. This rearrangement joins TRBV6-1 to TRBJ1-1; TRBD1 matches 9 bases. J lost 11 bases, V lost 3 bases, and 7 bases had no gene match. The CDR3 has 13 residues. The germline V gene has CDR1 MNHNS and CDR2 SASEGT. The CDR3 bases are TGTGCCAGCAGTGACTTGACAGGGGGTAGGGCTTTCTTT. This encodes CASSDLTGGRAFF.

The chain carries TRBV28 and TRBJ1-2; D unresolved. With 1 base removed from V and 8 bases from J, the gap between germline ends came to 11 bases. From germline, CDR1 is MDHEN and CDR2 SYDVKM. This CDR3 has 13 residues. The CDR3 region is CASSLSGVWGYTF. The CDR3 DNA reads TGTGCCAGCAGTTTATCGGGTGTGTGGGGCTACACCTTC.

The rearrangement joins TRBV7-3 to TRBJ1-1, with a possible D match to TRBD1 (6 bases). The V gene's germline CDR1 is SGHTA and CDR2 FQGTGA. V lost 5 bases to trimming and J lost 11 bases, with 18 bases between them. CDR3 length: 13 amino acids. CDR3 protein: CASSLQPGTQAFF. Here the CDR3 DNA reads TGTGCCAGCAGCCTCCAACCCGGGACACAGGCTTTCTTT. Full variable domain (remainder filled in from reference TRBV7-3 and TRBJ1-1): GAGVSQTPSNKVTEKGKYVELRCDPISGHTALYWYRQSLGQGPEFLIYFQGTGAADDSGLPNDRFFAVRPEGSVSTLKIQRTERGDSAVYLCASSLQPGTQAFFGQGTRLTVV.

This clone was observed a handful of times. The chain has TRBV9 and TRBJ1-4; 7 bases agree with TRBD1. The junction had 6 bases not matched to a gene; V was cut back by 2 bases and J by 2 bases. This CDR3 region has 16 residues. Germline V gene lookup returns CDR1 SGDLS and CDR2 YYNGEE. CDR3 residues: CASSVTGQPTNEKLFF. In DNA, the CDR3 is TGTGCCAGCAGCGTTACGGGACAGCCCACTAATGAAAAACTGTTTTTT.

This clone was picked up a small number of times. The V call is TRBV30, the J call TRBJ1-1; D is ambiguous. CDR3 size: 11 residues. The ends were cut back, 7 bases at V and 1 base at J, with 7 bases in the middle. Germline CDR1 GTSNPN, CDR2 SVGIG (reference sequence). CDR3 bases: TGTGCCTATGAGCGGAACACTGAAGCTTTCTTT. It encodes CAYERNTEAFF.

The chain recombines TRBV28 with TRBJ1-6; TRBD1 aligns across 7 bases. CDR3 size: 13 residues. V shed 3 bases, J shed 10 bases, and the junction held 3 bases outside the gene matches. The germline V gene has CDR1 MDHEN and CDR2 SYDVKM. The CDR3 reads CASSLTGNSPLHF. CDR3 nucleotide sequence: TGTGCCAGCAGTTTGACAGGGAACTCACCCCTCCACTTT.